The sequence of this TCR beta chain was determined in a study of blood T cell repertoires in COVID-19. Assay: immunoSEQ multiplex PCR; the TCRdb copy retains only in-frame clones and omits some. The sample lists some 320,000 clones; around 88% were seen once. This clone was counted once. Trimming at V came to 5 bases and at J to 5 bases, leaving 6 bases not matched to a gene. CDR1 and CDR2 (germline): LNHNV, YYDKDF (reference sequence). CDR3 length: 14 residues. The sequence was collected from a woman in her twenties or thirties who had recovered from COVID-19. What was sequenced was peripheral blood. The rearrangement joins TRBV15 to TRBJ2-5, with 9 bases that match TRBD2. Here the CDR3 reads CATSSRGGQETQYF. The CDR3 nucleotides are TGTGCCACCAGCTCGCGGGGGGGCCAGGAGACCCAGTACTTC. Full variable domain (rest looked up from reference TRBV15 and TRBJ2-5): DAMVIQNPRYQVTQFGKPVTLSCSQTLNHNVMYWYQQKSSQAPKLLFHYYDKDFNNEADTPDNFQSRRPNTSFCFLDIRSPGLGDTAMYLCATSSRGGQETQYFGPGTRLLVL.